Below, one T cell receptor beta chain is given with its context. The data originate from a study of T cell responses to AZD1222 COVID-19 vaccine. V dropped 1 base and J dropped 4 bases, with 8 bases sitting between them. The CDR3 covers 14 residues. CDR1 MNHEY and CDR2 SVGEGT come from the germline V gene. Generated by immunoSEQ multiplex PCR, the TCRdb table keeps only in-frame clones and is missing some. The data hold over 150,000 clones, with roughly 92% observed a single time. The rearrangement joins TRBV6-2 or TRBV6-3 to TRBJ1-5, with D possibly TRBD1 on 5 matching bases. This material consisted of peripheral blood, taken 28 days after the second AZD1222 dose. The receptor was isolated from an adult who received the AZD1222 COVID-19 vaccine. The CDR3 nucleotides are TGTGCCAGCAGTTACTTTGGGGGGAATCAGCCCCAGCATTTT. Translating gives CASSYFGGNQPQHF.